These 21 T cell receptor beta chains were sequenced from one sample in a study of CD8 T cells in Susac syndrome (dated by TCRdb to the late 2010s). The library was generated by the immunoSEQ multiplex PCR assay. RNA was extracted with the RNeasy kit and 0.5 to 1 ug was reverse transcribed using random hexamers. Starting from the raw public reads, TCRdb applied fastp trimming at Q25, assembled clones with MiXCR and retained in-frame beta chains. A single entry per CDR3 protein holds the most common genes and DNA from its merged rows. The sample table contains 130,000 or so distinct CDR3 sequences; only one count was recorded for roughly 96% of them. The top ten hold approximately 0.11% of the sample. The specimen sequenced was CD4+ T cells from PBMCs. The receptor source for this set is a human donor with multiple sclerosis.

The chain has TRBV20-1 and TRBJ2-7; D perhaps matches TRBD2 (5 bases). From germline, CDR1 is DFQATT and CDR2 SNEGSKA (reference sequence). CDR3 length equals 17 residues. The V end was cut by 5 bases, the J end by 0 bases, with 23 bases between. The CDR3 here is CSAGRDSAVLSSYEQYF. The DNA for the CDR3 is TGCAGTGCTGGCCGGGATAGCGCCGTCCTTTCCTCCTACGAGCAGTACTTC.

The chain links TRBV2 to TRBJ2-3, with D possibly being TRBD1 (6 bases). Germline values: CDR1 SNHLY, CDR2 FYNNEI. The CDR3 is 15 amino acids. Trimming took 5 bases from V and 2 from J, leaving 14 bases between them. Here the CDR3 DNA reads TGTGCCAGCAGTAAAAGGGGACAAATCACAGATACGCAGTATTTT. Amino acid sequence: CASSKRGQITDTQYF.

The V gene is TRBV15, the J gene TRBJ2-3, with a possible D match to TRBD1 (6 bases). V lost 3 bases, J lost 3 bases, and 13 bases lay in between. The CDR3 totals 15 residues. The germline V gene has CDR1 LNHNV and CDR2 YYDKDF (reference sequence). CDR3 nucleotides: TGTGCCACCAGCAGGGCCCAGGGGATAACAGATACGCAGTATTTT. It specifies CATSRAQGITDTQYF.

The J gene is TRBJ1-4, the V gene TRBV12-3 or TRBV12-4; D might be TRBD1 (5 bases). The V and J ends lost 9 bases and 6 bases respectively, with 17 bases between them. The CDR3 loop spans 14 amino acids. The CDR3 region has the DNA TGTGCCAGTACTGGCGGGGGTGCGGATGAAAAACTGTTTTTT. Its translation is CASTGGGADEKLFF.

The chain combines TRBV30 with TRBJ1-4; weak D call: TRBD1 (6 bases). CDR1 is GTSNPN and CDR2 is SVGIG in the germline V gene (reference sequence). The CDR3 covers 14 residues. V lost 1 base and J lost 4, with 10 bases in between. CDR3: CAWSGIRGNEKLFF. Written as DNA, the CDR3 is TGTGCCTGGAGTGGGATCAGGGGTAATGAAAAACTGTTTTTT.

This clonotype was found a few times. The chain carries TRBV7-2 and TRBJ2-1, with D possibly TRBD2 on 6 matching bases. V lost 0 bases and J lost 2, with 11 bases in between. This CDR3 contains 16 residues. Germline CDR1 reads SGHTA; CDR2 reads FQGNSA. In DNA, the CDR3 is TGTGCCAGCAGCTTAGCGGGAGGCCGCACCTACAATGAGCAGTTCTTC. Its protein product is CASSLAGGRTYNEQFF.

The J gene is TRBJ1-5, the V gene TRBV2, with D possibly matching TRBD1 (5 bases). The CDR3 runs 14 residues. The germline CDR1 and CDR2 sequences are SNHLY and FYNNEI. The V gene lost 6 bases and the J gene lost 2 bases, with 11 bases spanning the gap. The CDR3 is CASSREVGNQPQHF. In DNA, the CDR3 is TGTGCCAGCAGCAGGGAAGTAGGCAATCAGCCCCAGCATTTT. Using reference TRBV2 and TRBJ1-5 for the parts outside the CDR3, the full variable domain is EPEVTQTPSHQVTQMGQEVILRCVPISNHLYFYWYRQILGQKVEFLVSFYNNEISEKSEIFDDQFSVERPDGSNFTLKIRSTKLEDSAMYFCASSREVGNQPQHFGDGTRLSIL.

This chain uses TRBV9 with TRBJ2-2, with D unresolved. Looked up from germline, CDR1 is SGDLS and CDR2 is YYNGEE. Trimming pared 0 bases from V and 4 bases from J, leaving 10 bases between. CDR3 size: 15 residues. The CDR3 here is CASSVEGASTGELFF. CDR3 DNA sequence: TGTGCCAGCAGCGTAGAGGGCGCCAGCACCGGGGAGCTGTTTTTT.

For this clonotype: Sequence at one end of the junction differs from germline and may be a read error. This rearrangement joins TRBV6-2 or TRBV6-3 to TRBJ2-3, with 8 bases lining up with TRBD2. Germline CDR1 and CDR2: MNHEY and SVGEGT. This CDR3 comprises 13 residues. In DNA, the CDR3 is TGTGCCAGCAGACCCCCGGGGGGGCAGGAGTTGAGTTTT. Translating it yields CASRPPGGQELSF.

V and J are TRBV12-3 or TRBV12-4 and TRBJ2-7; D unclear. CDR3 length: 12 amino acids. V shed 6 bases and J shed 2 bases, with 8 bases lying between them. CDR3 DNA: TGTGCCAGCAGCACCCCCGCCTACGAGCAGTACTTC. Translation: CASSTPAYEQYF.

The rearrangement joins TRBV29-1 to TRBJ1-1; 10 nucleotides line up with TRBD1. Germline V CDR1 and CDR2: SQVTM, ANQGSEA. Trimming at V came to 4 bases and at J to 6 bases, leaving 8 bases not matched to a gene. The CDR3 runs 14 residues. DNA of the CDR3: TGCAGCGTTGGCCCCGGACAGGGGGTAGCTGAAGCTTTCTTT. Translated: CSVGPGQGVAEAFF.

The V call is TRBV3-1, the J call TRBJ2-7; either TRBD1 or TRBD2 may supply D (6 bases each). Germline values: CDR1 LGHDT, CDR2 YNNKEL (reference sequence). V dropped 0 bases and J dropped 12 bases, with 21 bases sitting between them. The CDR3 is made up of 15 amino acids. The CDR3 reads CASSQDAMADSGLYF. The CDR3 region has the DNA TGTGCCAGCAGCCAAGATGCTATGGCGGACAGCGGGTTGTACTTC.

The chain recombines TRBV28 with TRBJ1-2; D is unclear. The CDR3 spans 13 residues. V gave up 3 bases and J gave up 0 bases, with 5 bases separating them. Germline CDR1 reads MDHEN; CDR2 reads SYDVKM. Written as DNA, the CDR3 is TGTGCCAGCAGTTTGATGACTAACTATGGCTACACCTTC. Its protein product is CASSLMTNYGYTF.

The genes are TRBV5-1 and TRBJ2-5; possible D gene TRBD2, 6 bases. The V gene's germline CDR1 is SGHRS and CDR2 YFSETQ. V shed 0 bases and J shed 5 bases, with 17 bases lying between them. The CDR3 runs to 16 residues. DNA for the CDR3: TGCGCCAGCAGCTTGGAAGCGACCGGACGGGGGGAGACCCAGTACTTC. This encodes CASSLEATGRGETQYF.

The CDR3 region is CSALPGQGYEQYF. The CDR3 DNA follows: TGCAGTGCTTTACCGGGACAGGGCTACGAGCAGTACTTC. V and J are TRBV20-1 and TRBJ2-7; 9 bases are a match to TRBD1. V dropped 5 bases and J dropped 3; count of bases not matched to a gene: 5. From germline, CDR1 is DFQATT and CDR2 SNEGSKA (reference sequence). The CDR3 sequence is 13 residues long.

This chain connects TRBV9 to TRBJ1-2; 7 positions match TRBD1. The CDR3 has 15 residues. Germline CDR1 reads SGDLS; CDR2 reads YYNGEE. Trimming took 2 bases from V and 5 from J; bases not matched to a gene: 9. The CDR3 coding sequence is TGTGCCAGCAGCGTTACTACCGGGACAGATTATGGCTACACCTTC. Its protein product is CASSVTTGTDYGYTF.

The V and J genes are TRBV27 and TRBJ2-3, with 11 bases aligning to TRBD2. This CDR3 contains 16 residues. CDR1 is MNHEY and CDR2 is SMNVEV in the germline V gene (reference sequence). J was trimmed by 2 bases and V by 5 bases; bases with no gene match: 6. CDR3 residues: CASSTTSGSSTDTQYF. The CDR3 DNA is TGTGCCAGCAGTACAACTAGCGGGAGTTCCACAGATACGCAGTATTTT.

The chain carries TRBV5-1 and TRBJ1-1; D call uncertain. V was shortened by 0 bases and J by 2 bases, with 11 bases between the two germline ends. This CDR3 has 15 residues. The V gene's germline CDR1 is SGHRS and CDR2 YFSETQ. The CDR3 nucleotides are TGCGCCAGCAGCTTGGAGTCAGAGATCAACACTGAAGCTTTCTTT. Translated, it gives CASSLESEINTEAFF.

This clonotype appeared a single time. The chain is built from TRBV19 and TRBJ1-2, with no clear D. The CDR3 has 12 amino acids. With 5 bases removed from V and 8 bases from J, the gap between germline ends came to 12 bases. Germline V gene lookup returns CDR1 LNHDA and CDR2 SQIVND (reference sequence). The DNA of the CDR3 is TGTGCCAGTAGTCCCCGAGGAGAGGGCTACACCTTC. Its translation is CASSPRGEGYTF.

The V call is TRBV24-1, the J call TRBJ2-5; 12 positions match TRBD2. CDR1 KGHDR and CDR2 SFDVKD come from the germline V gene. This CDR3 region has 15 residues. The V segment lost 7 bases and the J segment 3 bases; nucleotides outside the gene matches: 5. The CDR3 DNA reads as TGTGCCACCAGCGATACTAGCGGGGGGAAAGAGACCCAGTACTTC. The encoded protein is CATSDTSGGKETQYF.

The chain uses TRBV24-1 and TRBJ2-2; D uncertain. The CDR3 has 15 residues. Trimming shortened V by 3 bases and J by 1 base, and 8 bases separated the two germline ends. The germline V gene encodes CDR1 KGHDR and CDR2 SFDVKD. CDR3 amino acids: CATSDPRQNTGELFF. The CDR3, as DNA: TGTGCCACCAGTGATCCGAGACAGAACACCGGGGAGCTGTTTTTT.